These T cell receptor beta chains were read from a single sample in a study of blood T cell repertoires in COVID-19. Using immunoSEQ multiplex PCR, the repertoire was profiled, and TCRdb retains in-frame clones only, with some absent. The data hold 250,000 or so clones, with more than 75% observed a single time. The sample taken for sequencing was peripheral blood. These receptors originate from a woman aged 40 to 50 who had recovered from COVID-19. The CDR3 runs from the conserved cysteine through the conserved F or W. Each record gives: V gene, CDR3 protein.

TRBV6-5	CASSQRAGELFF
TRBV6-5	CATYRGGSNEQFF
TRBV10-2	CASRRDNEQFF
TRBV5-1	CASSFETGSSYEQYF
TRBV5-4	CASSLEKGASYTF
TRBV4-3	CASSHLGPTGEKLFF
TRBV11-2	CASSAGGLEGANVLTF
TRBV4-2	CASSPIARGPYNEQFF
TRBV5-1	CASSSKGNYGYTF
TRBV6-5	CASRPDRAEEDTQYF
TRBV7-8	CASSGSGRRYEQYF
TRBV7-8	CASSPRQGEYTGELFF
TRBV5-1	CASRTGGGETQYF
TRBV4-1	CASSQVNRGTKNIQYF
TRBV29-1	CSVENSLATEAFF
TRBV7-3	CASSLTGLAGGPPNEQFF
TRBV29-1	CSVALSSTDTQYF
TRBV5-1	CASSLAVQGNTGELFF
TRBV29-1	CSVETGPYEQYF
TRBV6-5	CASPGGTGGAEAFF
TRBV5-5	CASSPPRPGNTIYF
TRBV5-1	CASSTAGQVQETQYF
TRBV4-1	CASSQDAGGTNTQYF
TRBV5-1	CASSLDSGSYNEQFF
TRBV30	CAWSQGVSPEETQYF
TRBV4-3	CASSYSNRGLAAFF
TRBV18	CASSPRGGEEKLFF
TRBV5-4	CASSLAGDYGYTF
TRBV13	CASSPQDRGGEQYF
TRBV30	CAWSVPQGIGNTIYF
TRBV2	CASMVSGTGNTEAFF
TRBV6-5	CASSYGFGGGDGYTF
TRBV2	CASREDRANTGELFF
TRBV11-1	CASSLGTGAAETQYF
TRBV9	CASSVGSGGADTDTQYF
TRBV7-9	CASSLFSRGDTDTQYF
TRBV18	CASSPGLAGPDTQYF
TRBV7-3	CASSLEGGGTEAFF
TRBV12-5	CASGLVQTSGGLGWETQYF
TRBV11-1	CASSLAGGGPFEAFF
TRBV19	CASSIKGQALSTNEKLFF
TRBV7-2	CASSTGLAGEQYF
TRBV5-5	CASSQGGVRGWYGYTF
TRBV19	CASSQGAGEQYF
TRBV6-5	CASSDGSPSPLHF
TRBV5-4	CASSDASGRHTEAFF
TRBV6-5	CAQGGSRATYGYTF
TRBV5-6	CASSTGYSGNTIYF
TRBV18	CASSPMVGQGDGYTF
TRBV28	CASSPTGAGYEQYF
TRBV5-1	CASSLRSEQFF
TRBV5-4	CASSFGTQNTEAFF
TRBV9	CASSPVGTGGEQYF